This T cell receptor (beta chain) was obtained from a study of blood T cell repertoires in COVID-19. Assay used: immunoSEQ multiplex PCR; TCRdb lists only in-frame clones, some missing. The sample includes about 130,000 clones, about 86% of them seen just once. The CDR3 has 16 residues. The study recruited people aged roughly 18 to 100 years across some 23 US areas. Sequenced sample: PBMCs or T cells enriched from blood (not recorded which). The chain combines TRBV12-1 with TRBJ1-6; the tabulated D call, TRBD1, remains unverified against the DNA. TRBV12-1 is a recognized pseudogene. This receptor was identified in a woman in her 50s who had recovered from COVID-19. The CDR3 here is CASSSGTGGHNSPLHF. The CDR3 DNA reads as TGTGCCAGCAGCTCCGGGACAGGGGGCCATAATTCACCCCTCCACTTT.